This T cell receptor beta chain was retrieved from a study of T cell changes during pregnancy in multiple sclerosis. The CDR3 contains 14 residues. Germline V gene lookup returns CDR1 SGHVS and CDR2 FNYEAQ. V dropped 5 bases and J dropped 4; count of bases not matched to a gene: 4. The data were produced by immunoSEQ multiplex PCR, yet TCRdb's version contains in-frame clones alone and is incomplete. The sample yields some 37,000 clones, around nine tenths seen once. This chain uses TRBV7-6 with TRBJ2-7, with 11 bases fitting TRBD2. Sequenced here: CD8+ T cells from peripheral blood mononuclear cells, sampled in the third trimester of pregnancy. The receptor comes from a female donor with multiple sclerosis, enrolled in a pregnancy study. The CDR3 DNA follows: TGTGCCAGCAGCCCCGGGACTAGCGGATACGAGCAGTACTTC. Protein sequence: CASSPGTSGYEQYF.